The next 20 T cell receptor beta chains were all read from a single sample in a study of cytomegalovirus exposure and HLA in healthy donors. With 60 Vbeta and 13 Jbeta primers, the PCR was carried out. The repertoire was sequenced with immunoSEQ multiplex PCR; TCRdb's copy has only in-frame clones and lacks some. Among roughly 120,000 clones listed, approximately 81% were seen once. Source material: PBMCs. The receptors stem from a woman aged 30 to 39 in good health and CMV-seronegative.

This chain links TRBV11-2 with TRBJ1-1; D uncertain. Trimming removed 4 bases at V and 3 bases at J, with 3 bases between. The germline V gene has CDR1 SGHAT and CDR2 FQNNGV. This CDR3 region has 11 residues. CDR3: CASSSYTEAFF. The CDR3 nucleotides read TGTGCCAGCAGCTCTTACACTGAAGCTTTCTTT.

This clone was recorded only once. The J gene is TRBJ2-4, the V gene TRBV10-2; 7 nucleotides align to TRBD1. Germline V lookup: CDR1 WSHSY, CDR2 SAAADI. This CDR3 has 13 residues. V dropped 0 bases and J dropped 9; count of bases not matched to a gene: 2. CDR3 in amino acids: CASSESRDSIQYF. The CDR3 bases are TGCGCCAGCAGTGAGTCCCGGGACAGCATTCAGTACTTC.

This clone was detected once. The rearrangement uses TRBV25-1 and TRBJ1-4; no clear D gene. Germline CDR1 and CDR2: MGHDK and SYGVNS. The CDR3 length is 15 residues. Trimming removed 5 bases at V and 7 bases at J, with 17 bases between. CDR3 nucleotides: TGTGCCAGCAGTCCACGGCAGGCAGGCCGTGAAAAACTGTTTTTT. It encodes CASSPRQAGREKLFF.

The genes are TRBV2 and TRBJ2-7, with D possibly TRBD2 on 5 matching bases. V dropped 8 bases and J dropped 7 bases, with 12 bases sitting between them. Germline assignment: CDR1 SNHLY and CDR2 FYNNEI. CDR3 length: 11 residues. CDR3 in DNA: TGTGCCAGCGTAACTAGTCGTGAGCAGTACTTC. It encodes CASVTSREQYF.

CDR3 loop: CASSRTSGNQETQYF. As DNA, the CDR3 is TGTGCCAGCAGCAGGACTAGCGGGAACCAAGAGACCCAGTACTTC. The chain is built from TRBV11-3 and TRBJ2-5; 12 bases agree with TRBD2. With 5 bases clipped from V and 0 bases from J, the junction kept 1 base outside the gene matches. Germline CDR1 is SGHNT and CDR2 is YENEEA. This CDR3 has 15 residues.

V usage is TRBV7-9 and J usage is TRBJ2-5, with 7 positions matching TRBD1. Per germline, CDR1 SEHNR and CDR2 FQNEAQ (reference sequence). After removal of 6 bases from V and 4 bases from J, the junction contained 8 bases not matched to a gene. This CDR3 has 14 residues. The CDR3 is CASRTPDRVETQYF. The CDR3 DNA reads TGTGCCAGCAGAACCCCTGACAGGGTAGAGACCCAGTACTTC.

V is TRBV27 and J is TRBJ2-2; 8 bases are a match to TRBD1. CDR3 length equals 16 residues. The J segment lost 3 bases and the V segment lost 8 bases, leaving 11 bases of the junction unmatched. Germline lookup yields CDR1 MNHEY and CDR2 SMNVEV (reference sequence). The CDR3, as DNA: TGTGCCAGCCGCAATGTCGGGACAGGTTACACCGGGGAGCTGTTTTTT. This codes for CASRNVGTGYTGELFF.

CDR3 sequence: CASSESFRGQGNGYTF. The CDR3 nucleotides are TGCGCCAGCAGTGAGTCCTTCCGAGGACAGGGGAATGGCTACACCTTC. The chain joins TRBV10-2 to TRBJ1-2; 9 bases are shared with TRBD1. CDR3 length equals 16 residues. Trimming at V came to 0 bases and at J to 6 bases, leaving 8 bases not matched to a gene. Germline V gives CDR1 WSHSY, CDR2 SAAADI.

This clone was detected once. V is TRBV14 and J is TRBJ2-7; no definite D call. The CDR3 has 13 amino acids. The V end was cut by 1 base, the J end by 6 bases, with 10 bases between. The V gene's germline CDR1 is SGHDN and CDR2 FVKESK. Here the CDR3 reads CASSQVDLGEQYF. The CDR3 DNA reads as TGTGCCAGCAGCCAAGTTGATCTCGGCGAGCAGTACTTC.

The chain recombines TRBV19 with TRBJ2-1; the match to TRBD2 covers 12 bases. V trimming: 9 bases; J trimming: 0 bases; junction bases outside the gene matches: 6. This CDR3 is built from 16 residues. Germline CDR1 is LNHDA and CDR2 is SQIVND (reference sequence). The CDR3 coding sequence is TGTGCCAGCACGAGGACTAGCGGGGACTCCTACAATGAGCAGTTCTTC. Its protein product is CASTRTSGDSYNEQFF.

The CDR3 here is CASAPEGREQYF. As DNA, the CDR3 is TGTGCTAGTGCCCCCGAGGGTCGCGAGCAGTACTTC. The gene calls are TRBV12-5 and TRBJ2-7, with a weak D call TRBD2 (5 bases). CDR3 size: 12 residues. CDR1 and CDR2 from the germline V gene are LGHNT and FRNRAP. The V end lost 7 bases, the J end lost 6 bases, and 13 bases lay between the germline ends.

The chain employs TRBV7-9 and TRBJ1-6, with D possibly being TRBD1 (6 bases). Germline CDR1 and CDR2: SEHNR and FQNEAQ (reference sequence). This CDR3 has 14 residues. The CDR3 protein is CAGGADGNNSPLHF. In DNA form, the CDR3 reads TGTGCGGGGGGGGCAGATGGGAACAATTCACCCCTCCACTTT. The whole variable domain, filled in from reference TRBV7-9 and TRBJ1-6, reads DTGVSQNPRHKITKRGQNVTFRCDPISEHNRLYWYRQTLGQGPEFLTYFQNEAQLEKSRLLSDRFSAERPKGSFSTLEIQRTEQGDSAMYLCAGGADGNNSPLHFGNGTRLTVT.

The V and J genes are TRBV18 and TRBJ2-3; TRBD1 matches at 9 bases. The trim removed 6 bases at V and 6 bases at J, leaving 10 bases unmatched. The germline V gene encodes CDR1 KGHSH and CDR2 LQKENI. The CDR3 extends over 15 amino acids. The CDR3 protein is CASSRDRELYDTQYF. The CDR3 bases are TGTGCCAGCTCCCGGGACAGGGAATTGTACGATACGCAGTATTTT. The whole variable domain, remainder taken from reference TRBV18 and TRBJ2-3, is NAGVMQNPRHLVRRRGQEARLRCSPMKGHSHVYWYRQLPEEGLKFMVYLQKENIIDESGMPKERFSAEFPKEGPSILRIQQVVRGDSAAYFCASSRDRELYDTQYFGPGTRLTVL.

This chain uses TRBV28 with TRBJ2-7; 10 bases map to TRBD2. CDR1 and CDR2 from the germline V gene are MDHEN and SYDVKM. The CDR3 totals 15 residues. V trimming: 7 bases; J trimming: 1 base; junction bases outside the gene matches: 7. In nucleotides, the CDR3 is TGTGCCAGCACCTTCCTAGCGGGAGAGTCCTACGAGCAGTACTTC. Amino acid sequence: CASTFLAGESYEQYF.

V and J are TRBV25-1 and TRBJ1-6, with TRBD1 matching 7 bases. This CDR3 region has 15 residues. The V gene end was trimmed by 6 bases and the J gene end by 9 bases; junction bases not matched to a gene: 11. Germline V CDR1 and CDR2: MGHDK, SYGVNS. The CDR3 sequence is CASRGTGTVSSPLHF. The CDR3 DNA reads TGTGCCAGCAGGGGAACCGGGACAGTTAGTTCACCCCTCCACTTT.

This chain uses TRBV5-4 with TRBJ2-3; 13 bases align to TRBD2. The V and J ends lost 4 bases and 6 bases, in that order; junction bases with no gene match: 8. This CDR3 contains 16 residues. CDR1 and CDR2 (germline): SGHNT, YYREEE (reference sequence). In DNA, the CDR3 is TGTGCCAGCAGCAGGACTAGCGGGAGTAGGGGTGATACGCAGTATTTT. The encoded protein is CASSRTSGSRGDTQYF. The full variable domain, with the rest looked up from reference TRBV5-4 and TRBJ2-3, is ETGVTQSPTHLIKTRGQQVTLRCSSQSGHNTVSWYQQALGQGPQFIFQYYREEENGRGNFPPRFSGLQFPNYSSELNVNALELDDSALYLCASSRTSGSRGDTQYFGPGTRLTVL.

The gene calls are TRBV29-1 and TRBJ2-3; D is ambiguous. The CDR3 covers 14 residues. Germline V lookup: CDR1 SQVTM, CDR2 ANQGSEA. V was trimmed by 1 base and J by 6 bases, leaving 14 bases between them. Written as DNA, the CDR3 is TGCAGCGTTGAAGCTCCCTCCACCGCGGATACGCAGTATTTT. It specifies CSVEAPSTADTQYF.

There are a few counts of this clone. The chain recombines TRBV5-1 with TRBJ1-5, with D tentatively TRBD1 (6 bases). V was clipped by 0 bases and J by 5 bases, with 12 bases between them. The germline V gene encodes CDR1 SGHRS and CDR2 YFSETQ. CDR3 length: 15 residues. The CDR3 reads CASSLDGTSHQPQHF. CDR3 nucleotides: TGCGCCAGCAGCTTGGACGGGACATCACATCAGCCCCAGCATTTT.

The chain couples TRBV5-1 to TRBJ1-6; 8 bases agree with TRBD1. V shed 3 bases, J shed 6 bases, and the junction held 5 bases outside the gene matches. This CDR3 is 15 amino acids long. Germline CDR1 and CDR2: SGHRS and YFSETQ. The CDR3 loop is CASSSQGGSNSPLHF. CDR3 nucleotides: TGCGCCAGCAGCTCACAGGGGGGCTCTAATTCACCCCTCCACTTT.

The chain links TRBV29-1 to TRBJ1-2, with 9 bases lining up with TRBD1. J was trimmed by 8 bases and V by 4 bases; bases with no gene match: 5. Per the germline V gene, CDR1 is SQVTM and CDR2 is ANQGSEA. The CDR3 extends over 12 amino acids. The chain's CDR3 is CSVVGQGPGYTF. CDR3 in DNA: TGCAGCGTTGTGGGACAGGGACCAGGCTACACCTTC.